These 6 T cell receptor beta chains share one sample of origin, sequenced in a study of human T cells and chemical hapten exposure. TCRdb redid the calling of the RACE reads with MiXCR, one entry per CDR3 protein. The repertoire includes 75,000 to 95,000 distinct CDR3 sequences, roughly 9.6% of them detected once, and roughly 2.2% sits in the top ten. Time point defined: patch test 2, 6 weeks after DPC sensitization. Regarding treatment: therapeutic diphenylcyclopropenone sensitization with weekly scalp DPC. Sequenced here: whole blood, sampled in connection with sensitization to the hapten diphenylcyclopropenone (DPC). The source of these receptors is a man aged 40-49 years with alopecia areata. Some clones in this sample may be carry-over from other donors' samples.

To note about this clonotype: A junction end diverges from the germline sequence, so it may reflect a read error. The V gene is TRBV9, the J gene TRBJ2-3; a weak D match, TRBD2 (5 bases). Germline CDR1 and CDR2: SGDLS and YYNGEE. The CDR3 is 14 residues long. The CDR3 is CASSDGGYTETQYF. The CDR3 coding sequence is TGTGCCAGCAGTGACGGAGGCTACACAGAGACGCAGTATTTT.

The gene calls are TRBV6-2 or TRBV6-3 and TRBJ1-4, with D tentatively TRBD1 (5 bases). The CDR3 consists of 16 residues. Germline CDR1 MNHEY, CDR2 SVGEGT. V dropped 5 bases and J dropped 0 bases, with 13 bases sitting between them. The CDR3 DNA follows: TGTGCCAGCAGTCCCCCGGACACAGCAACTAATGAAAAACTGTTTTTT. This translates into CASSPPDTATNEKLFF.

This clonotype was observed a few times. The gene calls are TRBV7-9 and TRBJ2-5; a possible D gene is TRBD2 (5 bases). CDR1 is SEHNR, CDR2 FQNEAQ, per germline (reference sequence). The V end lost 2 bases, the J end lost 8 bases, and 6 bases lay between the germline ends. The CDR3 runs 11 residues. The CDR3 region is CASSLPGTQYF. The CDR3 nucleotides are TGTGCCAGCAGCTTACCGGGAACCCAGTACTTC.

A few counts support this clonotype. The rearrangement uses TRBV20-1 and TRBJ1-2; possibly TRBD1 for D (5 bases). The CDR3 has 14 residues. The germline V and J ends were trimmed by 6 bases and 4 bases, with 18 bases remaining between them. CDR1 and CDR2 (germline): DFQATT, SNEGSKA (reference sequence). CDR3 loop: CSAGMTGRSYGYTF. The CDR3 nucleotides read TGCAGTGCCGGGATGACGGGGCGCTCCTATGGCTACACCTTC.

J is TRBJ2-1 and V is TRBV20-1; TRBD2 matches at 10 bases. CDR3 length: 15 residues. The junction had 9 bases not matched to a gene; V was cut back by 3 bases and J by 7 bases. Germline lookup yields CDR1 DFQATT and CDR2 SNEGSKA (reference sequence). CDR3 in amino acids: CSASRLAGAGNEQFF. CDR3 nucleotide sequence: TGCAGTGCTAGTCGGCTAGCGGGAGCTGGGAATGAGCAGTTCTTC.

The chain couples TRBV7-9 to TRBJ1-2, with unresolved D. Germline V gene sequence: CDR1 SEHNR, CDR2 FQNEAQ (reference sequence). V was trimmed by 1 base and J by 4 bases, leaving 13 bases between them. The CDR3 extends over 15 amino acids. The CDR3 DNA sequence: TGTGCCAGCAGCTTAGATCCAGAGCGGCCCTATGGCTACACCTTC. Protein sequence: CASSLDPERPYGYTF.